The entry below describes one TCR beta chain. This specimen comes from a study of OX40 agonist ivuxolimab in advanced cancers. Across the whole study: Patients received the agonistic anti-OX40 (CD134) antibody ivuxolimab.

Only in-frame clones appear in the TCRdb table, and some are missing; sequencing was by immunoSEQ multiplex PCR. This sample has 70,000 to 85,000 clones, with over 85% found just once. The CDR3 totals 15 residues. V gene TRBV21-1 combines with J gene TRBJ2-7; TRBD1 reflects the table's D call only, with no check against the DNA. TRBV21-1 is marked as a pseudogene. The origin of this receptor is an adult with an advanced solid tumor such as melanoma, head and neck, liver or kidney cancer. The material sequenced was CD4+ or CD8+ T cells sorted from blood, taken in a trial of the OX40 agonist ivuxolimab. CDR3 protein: CASSSTGGTGPEQYF. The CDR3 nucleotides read TGTGCCAGCAGCTCCACAGGCGGGACAGGGCCCGAGCAGTACTTC.